These 10 T cell receptor beta chains were all obtained from the same sample, sequenced in a study of T-cell memory formation after mild COVID-19. Using its own MiXCR run on the 5' RACE reads, TCRdb lists one record per CDR3 protein. The table shows about 130,000 distinct CDR3 sequences, with roughly 6% occurring only once. The sequenced sample consisted of PBMCs or a T cell subset sorted from them (not recorded which). The receptors derive from an adult woman who had mild COVID-19 (a few samples of this study predate the infection). Cell type and time point are not known.

This clonotype turned up a few times. This rearrangement joins TRBV6-6 to TRBJ2-2; D is unresolved. V was shortened by 2 bases and J by 4 bases, with 5 bases between the two germline ends. The CDR3 runs 13 residues. CDR1 is MNHNY and CDR2 is SVGAGI in the germline V gene (reference sequence). CDR3 bases: TGTGCCAGCAGTTACGAGCCCACCGGGGAGCTGTTTTTT. Translated, it gives CASSYEPTGELFF.

The chain links TRBV5-6 to TRBJ2-7, with a weak D call TRBD2 (6 bases). Germline-derived CDR1 and CDR2 are SGHDT and YYEEEE. The CDR3 consists of 13 residues. Trimming cost V 7 bases and J 1 base, with 12 bases left between them. The CDR3 nucleotides are TGTGCCAGCGGGACTGCCCTATCCTACGAGCAGTACTTC. Encoded protein: CASGTALSYEQYF.

This clonotype was observed a handful of times. The chain carries TRBV6-2 or TRBV6-3 and TRBJ2-1, with TRBD2 identical over 12 bases. This CDR3 spans 14 amino acids. With V trimmed by 3 bases and J by 9 bases, 3 bases remained unmatched. The germline CDR1 and CDR2 sequences are MNHEY and SVGEGT. CDR3 amino acids: CASSYLAGGFEQFF. The DNA for the CDR3 is TGTGCCAGCAGTTATCTAGCGGGAGGGTTTGAGCAGTTCTTC.

This clonotype was observed a handful of times. J is TRBJ1-2 and V is TRBV5-1; D gene unclear. From germline, CDR1 is SGHRS and CDR2 YFSETQ. V was clipped by 2 bases and J by 2 bases, with 16 bases between them. The CDR3 has 16 amino acids. The CDR3: CASSLAQSRQNYGYTF. In DNA form, the CDR3 reads TGCGCCAGCAGCTTAGCCCAGAGCCGCCAGAACTATGGCTACACCTTC.

The rearrangement joins TRBV12-3 or TRBV12-4 to TRBJ2-1; 7 bases align to TRBD2. The V segment lost 3 bases and the J segment 4 bases; nucleotides outside the gene matches: 6. This CDR3 contains 15 residues. The CDR3 coding sequence is TGTGCCAGCAGTTTCGGGAGGCCTCCTTACAATGAGCAGTTCTTC. Its protein product is CASSFGRPPYNEQFF.

The J gene is TRBJ1-2, the V gene TRBV12-3 or TRBV12-4; D may be TRBD1 (6 bases). The CDR3 runs 14 residues. The V gene lost 5 bases and the J gene lost 4 bases, with 14 bases spanning the gap. CDR3 sequence (DNA): TGTGCCAGCAGTGCTCAGGGGAGCGGCTATGGCTACACCTTC. Residues: CASSAQGSGYGYTF.

This clonotype has just a few counts. The chain uses TRBV5-6 and TRBJ2-1; a weak D match, TRBD1 (6 bases). CDR3 length: 14 residues. Trimming took 2 bases from V and 5 from J, leaving 11 bases between them. CDR1 and CDR2 from the germline V gene are SGHDT and YYEEEE. In nucleotides, the CDR3 is TGTGCCAGCAGCTTCAGGGGTAGGAACAATGAGCAGTTCTTC. This encodes CASSFRGRNNEQFF.

This clonotype was recorded many times. J is TRBJ2-2 and V is TRBV5-1; 9 nucleotides agree with TRBD1. The CDR3 runs 15 residues. Trimming cost V 4 bases and J 4 bases; bases outside gene matches: 5. In germline, CDR1 is SGHRS, CDR2 YFSETQ. The CDR3 reads CASSPDRGATGELFF. CDR3 sequence (DNA): TGCGCCAGCAGCCCGGACAGGGGAGCCACCGGGGAGCTGTTTTTT.

The rearrangement uses TRBV5-1 and TRBJ2-7, with D maybe TRBD2 (6 bases). With 4 bases removed from V and 3 bases from J, the gap between germline ends came to 20 bases. The CDR3 spans 16 residues. Germline V CDR1 and CDR2: SGHRS, YFSETQ. CDR3 sequence: CASSPAGGAAFYEQYF. The CDR3 nucleotides are TGCGCCAGCAGCCCTGCCGGCGGGGCAGCGTTCTACGAGCAGTACTTC.

This clonotype was detected ten times or more. The rearrangement joins TRBV5-1 to TRBJ1-1; D gene uncertain. This CDR3 has 13 amino acids. V was cut by 2 bases and J by 8 bases, with 13 bases left in between. Germline lookup yields CDR1 SGHRS and CDR2 YFSETQ. The CDR3 region is CASSFAPGTEAFF. CDR3 sequence (DNA): TGCGCCAGCAGCTTCGCCCCAGGAACCGAAGCTTTCTTT.